This T cell receptor beta chain was profiled in a study of shared clonotypes between healthy human individuals (TCRdb year 2020). Regarding the research as a whole: A couple of women and a few men aged 18 to 49 years were included in the cohort. Leukapheresis yielded between about 0.9 and 10 billion PBMCs per donor. The study deeply sequenced blood TCR repertoires of five healthy adults to estimate repertoire size and the extent of clonotype sharing between individuals. For each donor, three plates each were used for CD4 naive and CD4 memory, two plates were used for CD8 naive, and one plate was used for CD8 memory. Libraries were prepared and TCR repertoires were sequenced by different laboratories using diverse techniques, in order to increase sequencing depth and limit assay-specific biases. Study-level results and caveats: Even with the large sequencing depth, rarefaction of the sorted-subset datasets indicated that sequencing was incomplete. About 4.5% of naive CD4, 3.5% of naive CD8, around 2.3% of memory CD4, and less than 0.45% of memory CD8 clonotypes were shared across a few donors. Pairwise subsampling indicated that sequencing depth was expected to affect the degree of clonotype sharing among donors. Because the study included only a small number of donors, the genetic and exposure-history diversity represented was limited. Naive subsets generally had larger estimated clonotype richness than memory subsets did. Higher generation probabilities were observed for clonotypes shared by all four sorted-subset donors than for non-shared clonotypes. Sampling was limited to blood, and TCR repertoires in tissue likely differ from TCR repertoires in blood.

Germline trimming: 5 bases from V, 0 bases from J; junction bases outside gene matches: 4. As encoded in the germline V gene, CDR1 is MNHNS while CDR2 is SASEGT. Taken from cysteine to phenylalanine, the CDR3 has 15 residues. Left in the record is the CDR3 DNA by itself, 45 bases read in frame from the first base. The sample holds one count of this clone. What antigen it recognizes has not been identified. Base quality data are lacking; no much larger clone is found one base away. Using the deep immunoSEQ assay, multiplex PCR amplified TCR CDR3 regions from genomic DNA. Genomic DNA extracted from each cell subset was distributed evenly over all wells of several immunoSEQ 96-well plates, and each plate served as one replicate. For sorted subsets, roughly 200 ng of genomic DNA, equivalent to some 33,000 T cell genomes, went into each replicate PCR. Purified libraries were measured with a Qubit 3.0 fluorometer, size-checked on a Bioanalyzer 2100, and measured again with the KAPA Library Quantification kit. Every immunoSEQ 96-well plate was sequenced on a separate single-read 150-cycle Illumina NextSeq 550 flow cell. Per the original workflow: Because only junctional sequences without quality scores were contained in the immunoSEQ output, filtering matching that applied to full-length reads could not be performed. To assign V/J genes and CDR3, sequences were annotated using PyIR, a Python wrapper for IgBLAST v1.9, with IMGT germline references. Any read was removed if the V/J assignment was weak (E-value above 1e-6), the CDR3 was missing, or the read contained stop codons, out-of-frame junctions, or ambiguous translated residues. A V3J clonotype was defined by an identical inferred V gene, J gene, and CDR3 amino acid sequence. To compute the percentage overlap between repertoires, the number of shared unique clonotypes was divided by the size of the smaller repertoire. Richness of each repertoire was evaluated using RTK rarefaction, the Chao1 estimator, and Recon v2.1 estimates of unobserved clonotypes. OLGA was used to compute generation probabilities for all TCRbeta clonotypes that the gDNA method yielded from four donors. TCRdb carries this immuneACCESS record with in-frame sequences only. Its versions omit some clonotypes, under half of them owing to an unresolved V gene in the studies checked, with the rest unexplained. That table gives V, J and clone size, and the DNA gave D and trimming. Counted in this sample were 1.4 million or so clones; about 98.5% of them appeared once. The ten largest make up under 0.45% of the sample.

Healthy HIV-negative adults with no recently reported acute infections or vaccinations were included as donors. All donors were Caucasian adults living in Nashville, Tennessee, USA. CD4+ T cells were enriched through magnetic negative selection, after which naive cells were positively selected on CD45RA and the remaining negative fraction served as the memory subset. Blood was obtained by leukapheresis, after which PBMCs were separated by Ficoll-Histopaque density gradient centrifugation and cryopreserved in liquid nitrogen vapor phase. Analytical flow cytometry was used to check the purity and quantity of every magnetically sorted T cell population. From each sorted fraction, genomic DNA was isolated and quantified by UV absorbance on a Nanodrop 2000c.

The clonotype was recovered from a man in his thirties or forties in good health. The V and J segments used are TRBV6-1 and TRBJ2-1, with 7 middle bases fitting TRBD1. Sequences were obtained from naive CD4+ T cells sorted from blood. The cell subset or site label on this specimen signifies: CD45RA+ positively selected. In nucleotides, the sequence is TGTGCCAGCAGTACCCGACAGGGCTCCTACAATGAGCAGTTCTTC. This translates into CASSTRQGSYNEQFF.